The 4 T cell receptor beta chains in this list originate from one sample, sequenced in a study of OX40 agonist ivuxolimab in advanced cancers. Using immunoSEQ multiplex PCR, the repertoire was profiled, and TCRdb retains in-frame clones only, with some absent. The repertoire holds about 75,000 clones, about 92% seen once, with 0.37% in the top ten. Sample: CD4+ or CD8+ T cells sorted from blood, taken in a trial of the OX40 agonist ivuxolimab. The receptors here all came from an adult with an advanced solid tumor such as melanoma, head and neck, liver or kidney cancer.

This clone occurred a few times. V usage is TRBV28 and J usage is TRBJ1-1, with TRBD1 matching 7 bases. After removal of 6 bases from V and 8 bases from J, the junction contained 6 bases not matched to a gene. Germline values: CDR1 MDHEN, CDR2 SYDVKM. The CDR3 contains 12 residues. For the CDR3, the DNA is TGTGCCAGCAGCCGGACAGGATTAGAAGCTTTCTTT. Translated: CASSRTGLEAFF.

The CDR3 sequence: CASSLRRFEDYEQYF. CDR3 coding DNA: TGTGCCAGCAGCCTTCGGAGGTTTGAGGACTACGAGCAGTACTTC. The chain links TRBV27 to TRBJ2-7; TRBD2 is a possible D gene (5 bases). The CDR3 length is 15 residues. Looked up from germline, CDR1 is MNHEY and CDR2 is SMNVEV (reference sequence). The germline V and J ends were trimmed by 6 bases and 3 bases, with 18 bases remaining between them.

There are a few counts of this clone. The rearrangement joins TRBV7-2 to TRBJ2-7, with 9 nucleotides matching TRBD1. Trimming cost V 5 bases and J 0 bases; bases outside gene matches: 5. From germline, CDR1 is SGHTA and CDR2 FQGNSA. The CDR3 sequence is 15 residues long. The CDR3 here is CASSKDRGFSYEQYF. CDR3 nucleotide sequence: TGTGCCAGCAGCAAAGACAGGGGGTTCTCCTACGAGCAGTACTTC.

V usage is TRBV10-3 and J usage is TRBJ2-7; possibly TRBD1 for D (6 bases). CDR3 length: 13 residues. V lost 5 bases to trimming and J lost 2 bases, with 10 bases between them. The V gene's germline CDR1 is ENHRY and CDR2 SYGVKD. The CDR3 loop is CAISSTGPYEQYF. In DNA, the CDR3 is TGTGCCATCAGTTCGACAGGACCCTACGAGCAGTACTTC.